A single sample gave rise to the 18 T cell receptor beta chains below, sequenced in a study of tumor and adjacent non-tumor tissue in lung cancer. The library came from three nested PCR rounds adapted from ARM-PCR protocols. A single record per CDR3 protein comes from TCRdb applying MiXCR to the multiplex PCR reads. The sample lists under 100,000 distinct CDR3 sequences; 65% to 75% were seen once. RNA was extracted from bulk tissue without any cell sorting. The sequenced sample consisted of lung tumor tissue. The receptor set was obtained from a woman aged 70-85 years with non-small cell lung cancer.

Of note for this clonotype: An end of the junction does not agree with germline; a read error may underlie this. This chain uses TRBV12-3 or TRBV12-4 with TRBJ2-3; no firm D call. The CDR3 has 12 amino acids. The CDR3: CTSSQSTDTQYF. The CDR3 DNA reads TGTACCAGCAGCCAATCCACAGATACGCAGTATTTT.

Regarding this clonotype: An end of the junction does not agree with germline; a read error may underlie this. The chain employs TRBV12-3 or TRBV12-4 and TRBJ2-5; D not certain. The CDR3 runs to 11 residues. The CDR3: CANGNMESQYF. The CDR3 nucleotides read TGTGCCAACGGCAATATGGAGAGCCAGTACTTC.

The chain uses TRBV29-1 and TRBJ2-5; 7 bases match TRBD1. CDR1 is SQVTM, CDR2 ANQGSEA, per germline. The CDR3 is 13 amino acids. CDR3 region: CSTQGQLRETQYF. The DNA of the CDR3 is TGCAGTACCCAGGGACAGCTCAGAGAGACCCAGTACTTC.

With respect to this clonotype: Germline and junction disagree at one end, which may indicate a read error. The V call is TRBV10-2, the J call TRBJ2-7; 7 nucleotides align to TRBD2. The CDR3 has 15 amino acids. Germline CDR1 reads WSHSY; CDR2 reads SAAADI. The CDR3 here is CASSWGTSGTEEQYF. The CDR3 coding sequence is TGTGCCAGCAGCTGGGGGACCAGCGGGACTGAGGAGCAGTACTTC.

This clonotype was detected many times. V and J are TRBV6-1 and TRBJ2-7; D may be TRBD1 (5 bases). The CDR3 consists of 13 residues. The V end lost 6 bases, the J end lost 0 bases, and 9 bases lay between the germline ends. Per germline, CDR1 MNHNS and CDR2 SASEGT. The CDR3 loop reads CASRVGASYEQYF. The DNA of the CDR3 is TGTGCCAGCAGGGTAGGGGCCTCCTACGAGCAGTACTTC.

CDR3 in amino acids: CSVEGHLFSEAFF. The DNA for the CDR3 is TGCAGCGTTGAGGGACACCTTTTCAGTGAAGCTTTCTTT. The chain recombines TRBV29-1 with TRBJ1-1; the D gene is possibly TRBD1 (6 bases). The germline V gene encodes CDR1 SQVTM and CDR2 ANQGSEA. The V end lost 3 bases, the J end lost 7 bases, and 15 bases lay between the germline ends. This CDR3 has 13 amino acids.

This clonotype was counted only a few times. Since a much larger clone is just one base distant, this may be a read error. The CDR3 nucleotides are TGTGCCAGCAGTTTTATTATGGTTCAGGCGGGCAATCAGCCCCGGCATTTT. It yields the protein CASSFIMVQAGNQPRHF. This sequence joins TRBV12-3 or TRBV12-4 and TRBJ1-5, with no clear D. This CDR3 comprises 17 residues.

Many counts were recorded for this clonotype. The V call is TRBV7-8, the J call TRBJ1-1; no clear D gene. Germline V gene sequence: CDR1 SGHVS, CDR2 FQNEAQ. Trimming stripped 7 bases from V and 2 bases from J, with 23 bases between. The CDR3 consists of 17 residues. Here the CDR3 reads CASTEWGTTPDNTEAFF. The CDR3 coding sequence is TGTGCCAGCACCGAATGGGGTACGACACCCGACAACACTGAAGCTTTCTTT.

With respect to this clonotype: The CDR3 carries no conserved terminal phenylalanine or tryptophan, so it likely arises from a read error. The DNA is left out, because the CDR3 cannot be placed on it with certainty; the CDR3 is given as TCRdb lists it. The CDR3 here is CASSPREGRYAQLL. The rearrangement joins TRBV11-1 to TRBJ2-1; TRBD2 is the table's D call, not checked against the DNA. The CDR3 length is 14 residues, termini included. In germline, CDR1 is SGHAT, CDR2 FQDESV (reference sequence).

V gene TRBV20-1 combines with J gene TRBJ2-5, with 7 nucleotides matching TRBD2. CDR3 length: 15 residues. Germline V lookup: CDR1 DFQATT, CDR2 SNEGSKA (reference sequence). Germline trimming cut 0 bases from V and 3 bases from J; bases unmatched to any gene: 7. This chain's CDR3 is CSARDSLAVEETQYF. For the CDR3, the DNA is TGCAGTGCTAGAGATAGTCTAGCGGTAGAAGAGACCCAGTACTTC.

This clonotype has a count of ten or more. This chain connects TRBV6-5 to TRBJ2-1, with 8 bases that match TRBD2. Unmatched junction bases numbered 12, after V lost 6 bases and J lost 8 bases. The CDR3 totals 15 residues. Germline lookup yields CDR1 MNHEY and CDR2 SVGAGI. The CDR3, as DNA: TGTGCCAGCAGGGATCTAGCGGGTTGGGGTCATGAGCAGTTCTTC. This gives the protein CASRDLAGWGHEQFF.

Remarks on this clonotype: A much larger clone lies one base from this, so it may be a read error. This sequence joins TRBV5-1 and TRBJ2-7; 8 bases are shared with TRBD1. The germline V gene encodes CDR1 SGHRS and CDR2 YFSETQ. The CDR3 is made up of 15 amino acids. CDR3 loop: CANSPDPGGIDEQYF. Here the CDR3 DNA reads TGCGCCAACAGCCCCGATCCAGGGGGCATCGACGAGCAGTACTTC.

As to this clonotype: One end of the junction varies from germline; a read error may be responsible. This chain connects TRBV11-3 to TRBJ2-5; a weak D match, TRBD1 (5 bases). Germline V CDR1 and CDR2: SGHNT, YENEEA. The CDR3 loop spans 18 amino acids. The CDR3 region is CANTLVSVPETVQDTQYF. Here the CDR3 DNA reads TGTGCCAACACCTTGGTCAGTGTGCCCGAGACAGTCCAAGATACCCAGTACTTC.

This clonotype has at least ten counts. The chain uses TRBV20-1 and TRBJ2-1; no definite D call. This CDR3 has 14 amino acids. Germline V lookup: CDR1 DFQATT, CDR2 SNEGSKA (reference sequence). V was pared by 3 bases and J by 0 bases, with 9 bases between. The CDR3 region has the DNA TGCAGTGCTAGGTTACCTTTCTCCTACAATGAGCAGTTCTTC. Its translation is CSARLPFSYNEQFF.

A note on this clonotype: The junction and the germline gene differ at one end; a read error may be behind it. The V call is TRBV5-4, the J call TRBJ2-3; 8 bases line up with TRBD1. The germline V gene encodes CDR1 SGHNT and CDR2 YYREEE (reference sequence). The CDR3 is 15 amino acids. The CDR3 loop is CTSGLDRESTDTQYF. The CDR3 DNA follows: TGTACCAGCGGGTTGGACAGGGAAAGCACAGATACGCAGTATTTT.

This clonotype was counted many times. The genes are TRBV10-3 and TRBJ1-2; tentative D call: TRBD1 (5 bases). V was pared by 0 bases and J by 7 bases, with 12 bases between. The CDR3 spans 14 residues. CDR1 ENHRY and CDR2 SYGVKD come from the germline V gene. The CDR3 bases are TGTGCCATCAGTGAGTCGAGGGGTAATGTTGGCTACACCTTC. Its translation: CAISESRGNVGYTF.

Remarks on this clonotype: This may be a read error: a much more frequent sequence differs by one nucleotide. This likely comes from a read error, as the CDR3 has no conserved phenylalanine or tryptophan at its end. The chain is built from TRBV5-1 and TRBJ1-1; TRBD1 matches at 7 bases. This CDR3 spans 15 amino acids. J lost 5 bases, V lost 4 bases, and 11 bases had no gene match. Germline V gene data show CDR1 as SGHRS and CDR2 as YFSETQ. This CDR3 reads CASSVTGVGVTEAFL. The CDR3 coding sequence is TGCGCCAGCAGCGTCACAGGGGTAGGTGTTACTGAAGCTTTCTTA.

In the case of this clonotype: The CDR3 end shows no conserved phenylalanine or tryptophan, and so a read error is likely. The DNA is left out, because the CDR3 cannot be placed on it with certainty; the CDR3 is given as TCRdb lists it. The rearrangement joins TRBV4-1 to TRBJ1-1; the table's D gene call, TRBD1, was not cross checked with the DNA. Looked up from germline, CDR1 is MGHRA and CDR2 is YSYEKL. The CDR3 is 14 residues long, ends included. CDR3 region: CASSQDSGGEGAFI.